The subject of this entry is one T cell receptor (beta chain). The data derive from a study of blood T cell repertoires in COVID-19. Overall study context: The United States, Italy and Spain were the sources of the acute and convalescent COVID-19 samples. PBMCs, B-cell-depleted T cells, or T cells were the source of the cDNA or gDNA that made up the material.

As originally analysed: How many nucleated cells were present was estimated from reference gene primer amplification. Clones were read by immunoSEQ multiplex PCR, and TCRdb kept only the in-frame ones, dropping some. V and J calls and clone size are those listed in that table; D and trimming were worked out from the DNA. Seen here are 130,000 to 150,000 clones, about 86% observed once, and the top ten hold 3%. This CDR3 spans 15 amino acids. The V end lost 7 bases, the J end lost 2 bases, and 17 bases lay between the germline ends. CDR1 and CDR2 (germline): LGHDT, YNNKEL (reference sequence). This chain connects TRBV3-1 (or the pseudogene TRBV3-2) to TRBJ2-5; D possibly corresponds to TRBD1 (5 bases). The receptor was derived from an elderly woman with acute or convalescent COVID-19. The sequenced material came from peripheral blood. The DNA of the CDR3 is TGTGCCAGCAAGGGTCGGCAGGGCACTCAAGAGACCCAGTACTTC. Its protein product is CASKGRQGTQETQYF.